The entry below describes one TCR beta chain. This clone was found once. Its antigen remains undetermined. One base away there is no much larger clone; base qualities are not given. Whole blood was collected in K2EDTA tubes by collaborating institutions according to the institutions' own protocols. Collaborator samples were shipped for TCRbeta analysis as frozen whole blood, isolated PBMCs, or DNA extracted from either sample type. This record comes from a study of blood T cell repertoires in COVID-19 (dated by TCRdb to the early 2020s). The study in broad terms: Collaborator samples came from the United States, Italy and Spain and covered acute and convalescent phases of COVID-19. The material from the prospective study consisted of cDNA or gDNA derived from T cells, B-cell-depleted T cells, or PBMCs. Subjects who had been exposed to COVID-19, were actively infected with it, or had recovered from it provided the deeply sampled blood TCRbeta repertoires that made up the dataset. A freely available public database, intended as a resource for researchers studying the immune response to SARS-CoV-2, is where the repertoires were released. The samples were drawn from two sources: the first 160 participants of the ongoing ImmuneRACE study, and fewer than 1,500 subjects contributed by 6 global collaborators. Nearly every sample came with metadata listing a de-identified subject ID, COVID-19 status, age in years and sex. Where HLA class I and class II types were available, the types were taken from metadata supplied by the sample provider, not from assay-based typing.

V lost 3 bases and J lost 3 bases; the stretch between them is 17 bases long. The germline V gene yields MGHRA for CDR1 and YSYEKL for CDR2. The CDR3 runs 16 residues from the cysteine to the phenylalanine. Only the CDR3 DNA stays, 48 bases, in frame from base 1. TCRbeta CDR3 regions were amplified from genomic DNA using the immunoSEQ Assay, a bias-controlled multiplex PCR. For the original study's pipeline: Nucleated cell counts per sample were estimated from amplification of reference gene primers within the assay. Sequence reads were collapsed and filtered to measure the absolute abundance of every unique TCRbeta CDR3 rearrangement. For each sample, productive Simpson clonality was calculated as the square root of Simpson's diversity index across productive rearrangements. TCRdb's version of the immuneACCESS table is confined to in-frame rearrangements and falls short of the full clone set. An unresolved V gene accounts for under half of the shortfall where checked; the remainder is of unknown origin. The DNA was the basis for D and trimming; V, J and clone size are from that table. Present in this sample are over 70,000 clones, 85% of which were seen just once. The ten largest clones take up approximately 4.6% of the sample.

The investigation overall reported the following: The quantity of clinical and demographic metadata differed by source and by participant and was supplied without curation.

The V gene is TRBV4-1 and the J gene is TRBJ1-1; TRBD1 might be the D gene, on 6 matching bases. Sequencing was done on a sample of peripheral blood. The sequence was obtained from a man aged 80 or over with acute or convalescent COVID-19. The CDR3 region has the sequence CASSHPPEQGHTEAFF. The DNA sequence reads TGCGCCAGCAGCCATCCCCCAGAGCAGGGGCACACTGAAGCTTTCTTT.